A selection of T cell receptor beta chains follows, all from one sample in a study of shared T cell receptors in the human thymus. Produced via immunoSEQ multiplex PCR; TCRdb's table is partial and in-frame only. The data contain 630,000 or so clones, 80% to 90% of them seen just once; the ten biggest clones take up 0.009% to 0.0095%. The same data also went into a second study, on human thymus T cells.

Sequencing used thymocytes. The receptor set was obtained from a boy under two years old with a congenital heart defect. Both conserved end residues are part of each CDR3. The D gene is left open where the match is weak. Clone sizes are given selectively: once, few, many, or a class where the clone is expanded.

V	D	size	J	DNA	CDR3
TRBV28	TRBD1	-	TRBJ1-1	TGTGCCAGCAGTTCAAAGGGACAGGGTATTCTCACTGAAGCTTTCTTT	CASSSKGQGILTEAFF
TRBV4-3	-	-	TRBJ1-6	TGCGCCAGCAGCCTATCACGGGACAAGAGCTCCTATAATTCACCCCTCCACTTT	CASSLSRDKSSYNSPLHF
TRBV4-1	-	-	TRBJ1-1	TGCGCCAGCAGCCAACACCTACTCGATCAGGGGAACACTGAAGCTTTCTTT	CASSQHLLDQGNTEAFF
TRBV4-1	-	once	TRBJ1-2	TGCGCCAGCAGCCAAGATGAGGGCAGGGGCGGCTACACCTTC	CASSQDEGRGGYTF
TRBV4-3	-	once	TRBJ2-7	TGCGCCAGCAGCCAAGTCCTGGGACTGAACTACGAGCAGTACTTC	CASSQVLGLNYEQYF
TRBV9	-	-	TRBJ1-5	TGTGCCAGCAGCCTCCAGGGCTCTCAGCCCCAGCATTTT	CASSLQGSQPQHF
TRBV27	-	-	TRBJ2-7	TGTGCCAGCAGTTACGGGGGGCTCGACGAGCAGTACTTC	CASSYGGLDEQYF
TRBV19	-	-	TRBJ2-5	TGTGCCAGTAGTGGCGTCTTGGGAGAGTGGGGCCAAGAGACCCAGTACTTC	CASSGVLGEWGQETQYF
TRBV5-1	-	-	TRBJ2-7	TGCGCCAGCAGCATCCGACCGGAGGCCTACGAGCAGTACTTC	CASSIRPEAYEQYF
TRBV28	TRBD1	few	TRBJ2-6	TGTGCCAGCAGGAGAGCTTGCCAGGGGGCCGGGGCCAACGTCCTGACTTTC	CASRRACQGAGANVLTF
TRBV27	TRBD1	-	TRBJ2-7	TGTGCCAGCAGTTCCCCGGGACAGGCCTATAACTACGAGCAGTACTTC	CASSSPGQAYNYEQYF
TRBV5-6	-	-	TRBJ1-3	TGTGCCAGCAGCTTGGGTGCCAGGGGAAACACCATATATTTT	CASSLGARGNTIYF
TRBV5-5	TRBD1	-	TRBJ2-2	TGTGCCAGCAGCTTGATTCGGGACAGGGGTTGGACCGGGGAGCTGTTTTTT	CASSLIRDRGWTGELFF
TRBV14	TRBD2	-	TRBJ2-1	TGTGCCACCACTAGCGGGAGGGCCGACTCCTACAATGAGCAGTTCTTC	CATTSGRADSYNEQFF
TRBV7-9	-	-	TRBJ2-7	TGTGCCAGCAGCTTGGGAGGATTCTACGAGCAGTACTTC	CASSLGGFYEQYF
TRBV14	TRBD2	-	TRBJ2-1	TGTGCCAGCAGCCAAACCCTAACGGGGGGGAGGAATGAGCAGTTCTTC	CASSQTLTGGRNEQFF
TRBV28	TRBD1	-	TRBJ2-7	TGTGCCAGCAGTTTTTTTAGGGACAGGGGTTACGAGCAGTACTTC	CASSFFRDRGYEQYF
TRBV12-5	TRBD1	-	TRBJ2-5	TGTGCTAGTGGTTTGGTCGTCGGGACAGGGGAAGAGACCCAGTACTTC	CASGLVVGTGEETQYF
TRBV19	-	-	TRBJ1-1	TGTGCCAGTAGTATAAGAGAGGGTGAAGCTTTCTTT	CASSIREGEAFF
TRBV14	TRBD2	-	TRBJ2-3	TGTGCCAGCAGCCAAGATACTCCTAGCGGGGGACCAGATACGCAGTATTTT	CASSQDTPSGGPDTQYF
TRBV4-3	-	-	TRBJ1-3	TGCGCCAGCAGCCAAGATCGGAGCTCTGGAAACACCATATATTTT	CASSQDRSSGNTIYF
TRBV13	-	-	TRBJ2-3	TGTGCCAGCAGCTCAACCGGGACTGGGATGGCAGATACGCAGTATTTT	CASSSTGTGMADTQYF
TRBV21-1	-	-	TRBJ2-7	TGTGCCACCCAGACTAGCGGACCCTACGAGCAGTACTTC	CATQTSGPYEQYF
TRBV30	-	-	TRBJ1-3	TGTGCCTGGAGCGCAGGAACCTCTGGAAACACCATATATTTT	CAWSAGTSGNTIYF
TRBV28	-	-	TRBJ1-2	TGTGCCAGCAGTTTAAAAGTAGTTCCTCATGGCTACACCTTC	CASSLKVVPHGYTF
TRBV9	TRBD1	-	TRBJ2-7	TGTGCCAGCAGCGAAGACAGGGAAGGATACGAGCAGTACTTC	CASSEDREGYEQYF
TRBV5-6	TRBD1	-	TRBJ1-5	TGTGCCAGCAGCCCGGGGGGGACAGGGGGCAATCAGCCCCAGCATTTT	CASSPGGTGGNQPQHF
TRBV7-2	-	-	TRBJ1-1	TGTGCCAGCAGCGCCCTCGCCAGGGGCACTGAAGCTTTCTTT	CASSALARGTEAFF
TRBV4-3	TRBD1	-	TRBJ2-2	TGCGCCAGCAGCCACGAGGGGGCGGGCACCGGGGAGCTGTTTTTT	CASSHEGAGTGELFF
TRBV5-4	-	-	TRBJ2-1	TGTGCCAGCAGCTTGGTTTTTTCGGGGCTAGCGAACGACAATGAGCAGTTCTTC	CASSLVFSGLANDNEQFF
TRBV6-5	TRBD1	-	TRBJ1-2	TGTGCCAGCAGTCCCTCCCCGGACAGGTTTGGCTACACCTTC	CASSPSPDRFGYTF
TRBV29-1	TRBD2	-	TRBJ2-1	TGCAGCGTTGACGGGGGGGTAAATTCCTACAATGAGCAGTTCTTC	CSVDGGVNSYNEQFF
TRBV11-2	TRBD1	-	TRBJ1-4	TGTGCCAGCAGCTGGGGGACAGGGGACACTAATGAAAAACTGTTTTTT	CASSWGTGDTNEKLFF
TRBV15	TRBD1	-	TRBJ2-7	TGTGCCACCAGCTCGCGACAGGGGGCTTACGAGCAGTACTTC	CATSSRQGAYEQYF
TRBV7-8	TRBD2	-	TRBJ2-2	TGTGCCAGCAGCTTGGCCCGGGCGGGAGGAGGCACTGGGGAGCTGTTTTTT	CASSLARAGGGTGELFF
TRBV14	-	-	TRBJ1-5	TGTGCCAGCAGCCAAGATGAGGCGGGCAATCAGCCCCAGCATTTT	CASSQDEAGNQPQHF
TRBV11-2	TRBD1	-	TRBJ2-7	TGTGCCAGCAGCTACACGGACAGGGCATCCTACGAGCAGTACTTC	CASSYTDRASYEQYF
TRBV4-1	-	-	TRBJ1-2	TGCGCCAGCAGCCAAGACAGGGGCCCCGGGTTCTATGGCTACACCTTC	CASSQDRGPGFYGYTF
TRBV27	TRBD2	-	TRBJ2-2	TGTGCCAGCACCGCGAAAGGACTAGCGGGGACCGGGGAGCTGTTTTTT	CASTAKGLAGTGELFF
TRBV29-1	TRBD1	-	TRBJ2-3	TGCAGCGCCCAAACGACAGGGATCTTCACAGATACGCAGTATTTT	CSAQTTGIFTDTQYF
TRBV27	TRBD1	-	TRBJ1-6	TGTGCCAGCGGCCCGGGGACAGGGGGTAATTCACCCCTCCACTTT	CASGPGTGGNSPLHF
TRBV6-5	-	few	TRBJ1-2	TGTGCCAGCAGGCCGCAGGGGCCCGACTATGGCTACACCTTC	CASRPQGPDYGYTF
TRBV30	-	-	TRBJ1-4	TGTGCCTGGAGTGTTACGACAACAACTAATGAAAAACTGTTTTTT	CAWSVTTTTNEKLFF
TRBV28	-	-	TRBJ2-7	TGTGCCAGCAGTTTACGAGAGTACGAGCAGTACTTC	CASSLREYEQYF